This TCR beta chain was obtained from a study of cytomegalovirus exposure and HLA in healthy donors. A multiplex PCR was run with 60 Vbeta primers and 13 Jbeta primers. Clones were sequenced by immunoSEQ multiplex PCR, and TCRdb holds only the in-frame ones, with some missing. The repertoire holds some 81,000 clones, with roughly 73% as singletons. V was shortened by 6 bases and J by 1 base, with 13 bases between the two germline ends. This CDR3 spans 14 amino acids. The V gene's germline CDR1 is SGHRS and CDR2 YFSETQ. The clonotype was recovered from a woman in her forties in good health and CMV-seropositive. The sequencing sample was made of PBMCs. This chain links TRBV5-1 with TRBJ1-1, with unresolved D. This CDR3 reads CASTPERANTEAFF. Here the CDR3 DNA reads TGCGCCAGCACCCCCGAGAGGGCGAACACTGAAGCTTTCTTT.